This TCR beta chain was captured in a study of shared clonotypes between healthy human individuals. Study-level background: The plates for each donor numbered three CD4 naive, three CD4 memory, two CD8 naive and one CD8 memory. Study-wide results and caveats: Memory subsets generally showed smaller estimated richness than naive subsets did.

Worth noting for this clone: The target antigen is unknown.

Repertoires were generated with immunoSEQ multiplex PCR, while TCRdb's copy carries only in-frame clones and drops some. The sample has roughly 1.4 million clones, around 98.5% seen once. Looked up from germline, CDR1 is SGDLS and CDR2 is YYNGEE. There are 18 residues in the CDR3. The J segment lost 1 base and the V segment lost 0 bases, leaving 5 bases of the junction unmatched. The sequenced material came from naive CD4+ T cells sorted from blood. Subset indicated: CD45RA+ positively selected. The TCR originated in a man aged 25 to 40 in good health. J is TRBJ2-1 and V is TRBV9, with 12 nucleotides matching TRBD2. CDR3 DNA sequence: TGTGCCAGCAGCGTAGGGACTAGCGGGATGAGTTCCTACAATGAGCAGTTCTTC. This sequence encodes CASSVGTSGMSSYNEQFF. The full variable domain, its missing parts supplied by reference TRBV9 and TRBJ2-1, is DSGVTQTPKHLITATGQRVTLRCSPRSGDLSVYWYQQSLDQGLQFLIQYYNGEERAKGNILERFSAQQFPDLHSELNLSSLELGDSALYFCASSVGTSGMSSYNEQFFGPGTRLTVL.